This entry describes one TCR beta chain. Other DNA sequences in the sample encode the same CDR3. The data belong to a study of shared clonotypes between healthy human individuals. The CDR3 spans 13 residues. V was trimmed by 1 base and J by 0 bases, leaving 2 bases between them. The germline gives CDR1 SGHTA, CDR2 FQGTGA. For each subset, genomic DNA was distributed in equal portions over several immunoSEQ plates. Generated by immunoSEQ multiplex PCR, the TCRdb table keeps only in-frame clones and is missing some. The sample has 2 million to 2.5 million clones, approximately 95% seen once. This clonotype originated in a man between 18 and 35 years old in good health. Some clones in this sample may be carry-over from other donors' samples. Source material: naive CD4+ T cells from PBMCs. Subset specified: CD45RA+ positively selected. The rearrangement joins TRBV7-3 to TRBJ2-3; D uncertain. This CDR3 is CASSLSSTDTQYF. The CDR3 DNA reads TGTGCCAGCAGCTTAAGTAGCACAGATACGCAGTATTTT.